This T cell receptor beta chain emerged from a study of response to subunit inactivated influenza vaccine (dated by TCRdb to between 2017 and 2018). Describing the broader study: Deep quantitative T cell receptor repertoire profiling was used in the study to track responses to a trivalent subunit inactivated influenza vaccine.

Summary of the overall study and its limitations: It was suggested by the authors that each seasonal influenza vaccination may recruit only a limited number of new T cells.

Trimming removed 0 bases from V and 2 bases from J; the gene matches leave 8 bases unexplained. CDR1 LGHNA and CDR2 YSLEER are derived from the germline V gene. The CDR3 spans 17 residues, from the cysteine through the phenylalanine. CDR3 DNA is the only sequence kept; it has 51 bases, read in frame from the first base. The method behind the library was RT-PCR. Sequencing took place on an Illumina HiSeq 2500. The public reads were run again by TCRdb, first through fastp at Q25 and then through MiXCR, and only productive beta chains were kept. Each entry merges the rows of one CDR3 protein and shows their most common DNA and genes. The sample table shows about 780,000 distinct CDR3 sequences, and roughly 20% are seen once. Approximately 10% of the sample comes from the top ten. On this clonotype: Its recognized antigen is unknown. Base qualities are missing; no much larger clone stands one base away.

The V and J genes are TRBV4-3 and TRBJ2-3; TRBD1 matches 7 bases in the middle. Material: PBMCs from blood, obtained around 5 days after vaccination. The TCR originated in a man over 45 who received an inactivated influenza vaccine. Donor details come from another sample of the same person, matched by shared clones. CDR3 loop: CASSQDWQGETTDTQYF. At the DNA level, the sequence is TGCGCCAGCAGCCAAGATTGGCAGGGGGAAACCACAGATACGCAGTATTTT.